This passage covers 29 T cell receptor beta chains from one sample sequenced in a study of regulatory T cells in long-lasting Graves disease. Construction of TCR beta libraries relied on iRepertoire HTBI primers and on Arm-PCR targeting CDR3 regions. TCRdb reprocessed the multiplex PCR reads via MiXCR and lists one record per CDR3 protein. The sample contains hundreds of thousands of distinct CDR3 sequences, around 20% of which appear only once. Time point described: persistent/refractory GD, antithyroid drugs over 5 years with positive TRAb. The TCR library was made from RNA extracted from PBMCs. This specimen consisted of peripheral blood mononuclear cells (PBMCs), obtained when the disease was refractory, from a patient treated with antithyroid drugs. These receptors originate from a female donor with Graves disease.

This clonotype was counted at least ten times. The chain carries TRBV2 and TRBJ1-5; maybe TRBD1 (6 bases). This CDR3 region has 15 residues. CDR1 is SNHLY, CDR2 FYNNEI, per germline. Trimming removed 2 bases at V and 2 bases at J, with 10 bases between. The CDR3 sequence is CASSEWAGGNQPQHF. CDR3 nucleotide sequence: TGTGCCAGCAGTGAATGGGCAGGGGGCAATCAGCCCCAGCATTTT.

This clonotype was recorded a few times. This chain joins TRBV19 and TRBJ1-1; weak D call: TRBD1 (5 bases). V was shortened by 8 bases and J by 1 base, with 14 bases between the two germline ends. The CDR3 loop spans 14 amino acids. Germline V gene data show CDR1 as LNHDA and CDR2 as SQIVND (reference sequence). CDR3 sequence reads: CASGLGRANTEAFF. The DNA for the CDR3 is TGTGCCAGTGGGTTGGGCAGGGCGAACACTGAAGCTTTCTTT.

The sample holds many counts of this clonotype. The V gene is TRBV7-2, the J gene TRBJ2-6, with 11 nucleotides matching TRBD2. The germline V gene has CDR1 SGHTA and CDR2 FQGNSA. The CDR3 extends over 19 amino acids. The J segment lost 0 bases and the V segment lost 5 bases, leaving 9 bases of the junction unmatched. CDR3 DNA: TGTGCCAGCAGCCTAACTAGCGGGAGATCCGTCTCTGGGGCCAACGTCCTGACTTTC. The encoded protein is CASSLTSGRSVSGANVLTF.

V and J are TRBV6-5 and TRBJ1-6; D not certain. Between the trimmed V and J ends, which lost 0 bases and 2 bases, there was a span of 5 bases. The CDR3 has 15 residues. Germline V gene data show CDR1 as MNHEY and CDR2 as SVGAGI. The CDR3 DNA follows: TGTGCCAGCAGTTACTCCGGGACCTATAATTCACCCCTCCACTTT. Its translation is CASSYSGTYNSPLHF.

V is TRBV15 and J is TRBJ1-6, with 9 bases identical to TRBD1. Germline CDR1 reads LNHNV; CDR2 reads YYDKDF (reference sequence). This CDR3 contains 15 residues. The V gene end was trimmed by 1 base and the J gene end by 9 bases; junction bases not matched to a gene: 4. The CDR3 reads CATSRAGTGTSPLHF. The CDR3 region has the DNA TGTGCCACCAGCAGAGCCGGGACAGGGACTTCACCCCTCCACTTT.

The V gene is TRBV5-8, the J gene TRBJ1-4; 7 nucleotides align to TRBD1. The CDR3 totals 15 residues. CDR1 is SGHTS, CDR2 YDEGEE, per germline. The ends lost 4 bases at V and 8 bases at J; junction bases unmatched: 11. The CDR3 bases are TGTGCCAGCAGCCGAGCCCAGCTGGGACAGGAAAAACTGTTTTTT. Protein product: CASSRAQLGQEKLFF.

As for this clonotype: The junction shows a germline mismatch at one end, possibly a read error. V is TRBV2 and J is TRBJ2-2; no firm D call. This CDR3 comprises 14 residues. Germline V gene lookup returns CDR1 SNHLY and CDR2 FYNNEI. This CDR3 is CVSSDPHGTGELFF. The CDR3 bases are TGTGTCAGCAGTGACCCTCACGGAACCGGGGAGCTGTTTTTT.

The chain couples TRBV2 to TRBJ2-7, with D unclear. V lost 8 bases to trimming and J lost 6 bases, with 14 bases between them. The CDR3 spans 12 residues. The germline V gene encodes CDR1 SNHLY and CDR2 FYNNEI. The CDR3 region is CASGPSWVEQYF. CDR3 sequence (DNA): TGTGCCAGCGGGCCCAGTTGGGTCGAGCAGTACTTC.

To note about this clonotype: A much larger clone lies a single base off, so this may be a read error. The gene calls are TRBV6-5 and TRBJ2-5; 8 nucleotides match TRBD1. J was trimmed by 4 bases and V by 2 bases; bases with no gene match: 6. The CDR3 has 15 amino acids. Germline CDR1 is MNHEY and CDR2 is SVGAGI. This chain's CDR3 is CASSYTLGQGETQYF. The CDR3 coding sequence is TGTGCCAGCAGTTACACCCTCGGACAGGGAGAGACCCAGTACTTC.

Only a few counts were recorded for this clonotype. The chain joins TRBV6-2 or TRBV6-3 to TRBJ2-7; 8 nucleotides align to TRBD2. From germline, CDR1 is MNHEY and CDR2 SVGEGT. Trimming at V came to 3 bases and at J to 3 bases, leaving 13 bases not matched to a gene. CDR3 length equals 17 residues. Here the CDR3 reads CASSYLLGGGPNYEQYF. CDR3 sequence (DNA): TGTGCCAGCAGTTATCTTCTTGGCGGGGGGCCCAACTACGAGCAGTACTTC.

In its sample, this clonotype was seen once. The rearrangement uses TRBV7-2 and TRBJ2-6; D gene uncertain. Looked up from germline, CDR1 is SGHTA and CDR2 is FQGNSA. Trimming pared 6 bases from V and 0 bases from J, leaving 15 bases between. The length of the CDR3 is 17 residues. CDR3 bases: TGTGCCAGCAGAAACGGATTCGGACGCTCTGGGGCCAACGTCCTGACTTTC. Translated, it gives CASRNGFGRSGANVLTF. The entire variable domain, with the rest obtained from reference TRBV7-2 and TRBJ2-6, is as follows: GAGVSQSPSNKVTEKGKDVELRCDPISGHTALYWYRQSLGQGLEFLIYFQGNSAPDKSGLPSDRFSAERTGGSVSTLTIQRTQQEDSAVYLCASRNGFGRSGANVLTFGAGSRLTVL.

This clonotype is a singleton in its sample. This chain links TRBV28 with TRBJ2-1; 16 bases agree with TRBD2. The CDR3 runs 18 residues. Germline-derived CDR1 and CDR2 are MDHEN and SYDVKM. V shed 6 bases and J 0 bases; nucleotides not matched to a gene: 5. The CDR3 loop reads CASRGLAGGPGSYNEQFF. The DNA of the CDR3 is TGTGCCAGCAGGGGACTAGCGGGAGGGCCCGGCTCCTACAATGAGCAGTTCTTC.

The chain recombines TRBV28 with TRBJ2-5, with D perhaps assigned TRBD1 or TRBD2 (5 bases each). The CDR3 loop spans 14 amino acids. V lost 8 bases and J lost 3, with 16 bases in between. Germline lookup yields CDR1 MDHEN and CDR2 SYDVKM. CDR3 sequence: CASGSRTGEETQYF. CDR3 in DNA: TGTGCCAGCGGGAGCAGAACAGGAGAAGAGACCCAGTACTTC.

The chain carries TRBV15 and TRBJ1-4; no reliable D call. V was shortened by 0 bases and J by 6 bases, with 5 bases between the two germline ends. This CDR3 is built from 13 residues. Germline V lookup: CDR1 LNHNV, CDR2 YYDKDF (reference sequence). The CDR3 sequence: CATSREGYEKLFF. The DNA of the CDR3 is TGTGCCACCAGCAGAGAAGGATATGAAAAACTGTTTTTT.

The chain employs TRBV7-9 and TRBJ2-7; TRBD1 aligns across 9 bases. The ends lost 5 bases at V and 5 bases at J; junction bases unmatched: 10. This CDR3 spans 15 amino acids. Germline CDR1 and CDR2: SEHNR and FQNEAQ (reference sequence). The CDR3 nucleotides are TGTGCCAGCAGCGAACCGGGACAGGGTGTCAACGAGCAGTACTTC. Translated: CASSEPGQGVNEQYF.

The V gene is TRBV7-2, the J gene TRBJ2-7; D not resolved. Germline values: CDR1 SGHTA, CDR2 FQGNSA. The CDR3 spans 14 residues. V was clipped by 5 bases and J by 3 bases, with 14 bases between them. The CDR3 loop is CASSVSLIVYEQYF. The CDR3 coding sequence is TGTGCCAGCAGCGTCAGTCTGATCGTCTACGAGCAGTACTTC.

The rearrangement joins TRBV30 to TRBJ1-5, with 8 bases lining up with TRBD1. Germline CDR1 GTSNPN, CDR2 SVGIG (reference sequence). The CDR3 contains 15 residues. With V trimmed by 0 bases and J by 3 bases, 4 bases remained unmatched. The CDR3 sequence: CAWSVRTGINQPQHF. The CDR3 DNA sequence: TGTGCCTGGAGTGTCCGGACAGGGATCAATCAGCCCCAGCATTTT.

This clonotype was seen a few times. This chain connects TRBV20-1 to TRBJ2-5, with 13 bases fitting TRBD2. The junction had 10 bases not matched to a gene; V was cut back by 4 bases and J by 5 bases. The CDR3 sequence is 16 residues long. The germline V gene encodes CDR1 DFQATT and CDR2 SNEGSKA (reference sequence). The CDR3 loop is CSATRTGLAGEETQYF. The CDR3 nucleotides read TGCAGTGCTACGAGGACAGGACTAGCGGGAGAGGAGACCCAGTACTTC.

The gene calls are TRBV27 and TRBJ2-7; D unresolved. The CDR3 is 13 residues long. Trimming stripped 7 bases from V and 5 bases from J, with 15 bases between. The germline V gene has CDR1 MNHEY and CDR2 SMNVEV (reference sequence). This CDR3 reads CASKFIGNHEQYF. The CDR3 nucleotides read TGTGCCAGCAAGTTTATTGGCAACCACGAGCAGTACTTC.

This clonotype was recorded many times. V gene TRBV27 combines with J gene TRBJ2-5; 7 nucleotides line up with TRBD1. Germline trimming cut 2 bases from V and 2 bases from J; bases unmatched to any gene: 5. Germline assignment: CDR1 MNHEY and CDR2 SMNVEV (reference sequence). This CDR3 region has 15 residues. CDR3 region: CASSLLGTEQETQYF. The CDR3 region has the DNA TGTGCCAGCAGTTTACTCGGGACAGAACAAGAGACCCAGTACTTC.

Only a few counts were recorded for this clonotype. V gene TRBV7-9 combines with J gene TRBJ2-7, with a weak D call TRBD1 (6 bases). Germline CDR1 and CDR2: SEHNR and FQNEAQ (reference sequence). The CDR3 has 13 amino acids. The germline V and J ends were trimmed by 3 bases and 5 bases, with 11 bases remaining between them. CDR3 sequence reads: CASSFKQGHEQYF. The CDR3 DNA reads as TGTGCCAGCAGCTTCAAACAGGGTCACGAGCAGTACTTC.

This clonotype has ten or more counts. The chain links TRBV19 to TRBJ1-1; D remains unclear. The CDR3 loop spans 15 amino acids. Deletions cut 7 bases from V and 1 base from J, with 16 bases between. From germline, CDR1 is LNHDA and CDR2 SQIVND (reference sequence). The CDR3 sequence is CASTTLGERNTEAFF. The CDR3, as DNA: TGTGCCAGTACCACCCTGGGAGAGAGGAACACTGAAGCTTTCTTT. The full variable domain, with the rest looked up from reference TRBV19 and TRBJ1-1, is DGGITQSPKYLFRKEGQNVTLSCEQNLNHDAMYWYRQDPGQGLRLIYYSQIVNDFQKGDIAEGYSVSREKKESFPLTVTSAQKNPTAFYLCASTTLGERNTEAFFGQGTRLTVV.

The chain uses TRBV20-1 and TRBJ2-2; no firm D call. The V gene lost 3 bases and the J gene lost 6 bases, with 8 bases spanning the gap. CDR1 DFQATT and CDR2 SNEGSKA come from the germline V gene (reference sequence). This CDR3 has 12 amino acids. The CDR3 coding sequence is TGCAGTGCTAGGGACCCCCCCGGGGAGCTGTTTTTT. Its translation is CSARDPPGELFF.

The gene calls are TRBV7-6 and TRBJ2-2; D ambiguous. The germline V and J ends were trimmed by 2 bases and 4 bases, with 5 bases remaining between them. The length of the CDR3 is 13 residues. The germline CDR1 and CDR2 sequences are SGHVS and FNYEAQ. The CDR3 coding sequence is TGTGCCAGCAGCTTAAAACTCACCGGGGAGCTGTTTTTT. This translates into CASSLKLTGELFF.

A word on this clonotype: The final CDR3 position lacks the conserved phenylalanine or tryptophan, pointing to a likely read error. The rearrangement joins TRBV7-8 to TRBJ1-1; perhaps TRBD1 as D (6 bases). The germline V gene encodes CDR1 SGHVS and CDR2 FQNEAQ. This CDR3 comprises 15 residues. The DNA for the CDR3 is TGTGCCGGCAGCTTACATGAGGGGGTGAACACTGAAGCTTTCCTT. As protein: CAGSLHEGVNTEAFL.

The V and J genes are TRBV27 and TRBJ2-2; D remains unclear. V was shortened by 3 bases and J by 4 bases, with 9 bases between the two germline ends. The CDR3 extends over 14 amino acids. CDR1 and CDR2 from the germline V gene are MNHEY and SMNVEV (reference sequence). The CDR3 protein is CASSFDSGTGELFF. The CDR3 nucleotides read TGTGCCAGCAGTTTCGATTCGGGCACCGGGGAGCTGTTTTTT.

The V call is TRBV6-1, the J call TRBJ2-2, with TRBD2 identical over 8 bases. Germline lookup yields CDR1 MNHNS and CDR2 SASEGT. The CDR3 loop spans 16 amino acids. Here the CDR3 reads CTGGAVTPSSPGELFF. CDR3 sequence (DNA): TGTACCGGGGGGGCAGTTACCCCTTCTAGTCCCGGGGAGCTGTTTTTT.

CDR3 bases: TGTGCCAGCAGCTTGGTTCACGGGGGCGGCATGGAGACCCAGTACTTC. Its protein is CASSLVHGGGMETQYF. V and J are TRBV5-4 and TRBJ2-5; D could derive from TRBD1 or TRBD2 (6 bases each). Germline CDR1 is SGHNT and CDR2 is YYREEE (reference sequence). The CDR3 is made up of 16 amino acids. V was clipped by 0 bases and J by 5 bases, with 17 bases between them. The full variable domain, rest sourced from reference TRBV5-4 and TRBJ2-5, is ETGVTQSPTHLIKTRGQQVTLRCSSQSGHNTVSWYQQALGQGPQFIFQYYREEENGRGNFPPRFSGLQFPNYSSELNVNALELDDSALYLCASSLVHGGGMETQYFGPGTRLLVL.

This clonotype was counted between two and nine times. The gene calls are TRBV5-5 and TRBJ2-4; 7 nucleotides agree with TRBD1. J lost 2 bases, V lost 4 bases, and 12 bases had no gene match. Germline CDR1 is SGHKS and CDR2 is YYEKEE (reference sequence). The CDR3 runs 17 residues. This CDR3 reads CASSREKGTATKNIQYF. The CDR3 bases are TGTGCCAGCAGCAGAGAGAAAGGGACAGCCACCAAAAACATTCAGTACTTC. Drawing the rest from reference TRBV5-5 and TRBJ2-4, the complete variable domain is DAGVTQSPTHLIKTRGQQVTLRCSPISGHKSVSWYQQVLGQGPQFIFQYYEKEERGRGNFPDRFSARQFPNYSSELNVNALLLGDSALYLCASSREKGTATKNIQYFGAGTRLSVL.